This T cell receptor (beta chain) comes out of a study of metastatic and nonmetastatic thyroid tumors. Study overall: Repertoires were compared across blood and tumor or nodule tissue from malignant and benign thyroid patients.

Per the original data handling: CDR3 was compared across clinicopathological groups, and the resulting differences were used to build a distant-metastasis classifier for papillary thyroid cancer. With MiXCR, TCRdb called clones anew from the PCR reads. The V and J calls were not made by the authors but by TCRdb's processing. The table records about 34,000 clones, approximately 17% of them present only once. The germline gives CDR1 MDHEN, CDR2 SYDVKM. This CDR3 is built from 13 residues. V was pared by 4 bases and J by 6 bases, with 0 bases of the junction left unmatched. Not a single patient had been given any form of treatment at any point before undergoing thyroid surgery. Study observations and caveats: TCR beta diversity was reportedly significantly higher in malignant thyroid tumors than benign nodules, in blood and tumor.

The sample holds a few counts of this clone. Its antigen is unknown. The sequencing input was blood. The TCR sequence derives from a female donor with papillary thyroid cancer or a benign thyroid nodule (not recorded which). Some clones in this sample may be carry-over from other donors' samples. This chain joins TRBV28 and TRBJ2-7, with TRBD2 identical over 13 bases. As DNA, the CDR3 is TGTGCCAGCAGTTGGACTAGCGGGGGCGAGCAGTACTTC. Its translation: CASSWTSGGEQYF.